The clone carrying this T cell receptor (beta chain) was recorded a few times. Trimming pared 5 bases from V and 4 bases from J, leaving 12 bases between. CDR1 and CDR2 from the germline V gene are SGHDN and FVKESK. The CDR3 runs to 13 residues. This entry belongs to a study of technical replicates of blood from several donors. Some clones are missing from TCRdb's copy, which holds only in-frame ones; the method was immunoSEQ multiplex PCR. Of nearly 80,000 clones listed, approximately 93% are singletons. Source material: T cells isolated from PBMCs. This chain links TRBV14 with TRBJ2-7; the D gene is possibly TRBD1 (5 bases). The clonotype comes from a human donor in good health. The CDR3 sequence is CASSGNGAYEQYF. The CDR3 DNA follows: TGTGCCAGCAGCGGAAATGGGGCGTACGAGCAGTACTTC.